Below are 21 T cell receptor beta chains sequenced from a single sample in a study of regulatory T cells in long-lasting Graves disease. Time point here: persistent/refractory GD, antithyroid drugs over 5 years with positive TRAb. RNA from PBMCs was the source of the TCR library. Construction of the TCR beta libraries employed iRepertoire HTBI primers in conjunction with Arm-PCR of CDR3 regions. One entry per CDR3 protein, called by TCRdb with MiXCR from the multiplex PCR reads. The sample lists some 370,000 distinct CDR3 sequences, more than 20% occurring once. The sequencing used peripheral blood mononuclear cells (PBMCs), collected when the disease was refractory, from a patient treated with antithyroid drugs. The receptors originated from a female donor with Graves disease.

The CDR3 spells CATSDPLLTGKYEQYF. CDR3 nucleotides: TGTGCCACCAGCGACCCGCTTCTGACAGGGAAATACGAGCAGTACTTC. The V gene is TRBV15, the J gene TRBJ2-7; TRBD1 matches at 7 bases. The germline CDR1 and CDR2 sequences are LNHNV and YYDKDF (reference sequence). The CDR3 contains 16 residues. V lost 5 bases to trimming and J lost 4 bases; unmatched junction nucleotides: 14.

V and J are TRBV7-9 and TRBJ1-4, with 8 bases lining up with TRBD1. V dropped 5 bases and J dropped 0; count of bases not matched to a gene: 2. Per the germline V gene, CDR1 is SEHNR and CDR2 is FQNEAQ (reference sequence). The CDR3 is made up of 15 amino acids. Here the CDR3 DNA reads TGTGCCAGCAGCACGGACAGGGCAACTAATGAAAAACTGTTTTTT. It yields the protein CASSTDRATNEKLFF.

This chain's CDR3 is CASSSYGTSGRTEQYF. The CDR3 DNA reads TGTGCCAGCAGCTCCTATGGGACTAGCGGGAGAACCGAGCAGTACTTC. The chain combines TRBV7-2 with TRBJ2-7, with 14 bases fitting TRBD2. Germline values: CDR1 SGHTA, CDR2 FQGNSA. This CDR3 is built from 16 residues. V was clipped by 4 bases and J by 6 bases; unmatched bases: 8.

This sequence joins TRBV6-1 and TRBJ2-7; no clear D gene. CDR3 size: 13 residues. Germline assignment: CDR1 MNHNS and CDR2 SASEGT. V lost 4 bases and J 2 bases, leaving 9 bases between the germline ends. CDR3 protein: CASSVSRTYEQYF. DNA for the CDR3: TGTGCCAGCAGTGTATCAAGGACCTACGAGCAGTACTTC.

Many counts were recorded for this clonotype. The chain is built from TRBV2 and TRBJ1-5; no definite D call. The germline V gene has CDR1 SNHLY and CDR2 FYNNEI. This CDR3 spans 13 amino acids. V was cut by 8 bases and J by 4 bases, with 12 bases left in between. The CDR3 loop reads CASQRGRNQPQHF. The CDR3 DNA sequence: TGTGCCAGCCAACGGGGTCGGAATCAGCCCCAGCATTTT.

This rearrangement joins TRBV7-2 to TRBJ2-2; D gene uncertain. CDR1 is SGHTA and CDR2 is FQGNSA in the germline V gene. The CDR3 runs 16 residues. V was shortened by 5 bases and J by 0 bases, with 13 bases between the two germline ends. The CDR3 DNA follows: TGTGCCAGCAGCCAGGCCGGACCGACGAACACCGGGGAGCTGTTTTTT. Residues: CASSQAGPTNTGELFF.

The genes are TRBV12-3 or TRBV12-4 and TRBJ2-2; D call uncertain. The CDR3 contains 17 residues. The V end was cut by 7 bases, the J end by 0 bases, with 18 bases between. This CDR3 reads CASTLRRAYANTGELFF. The CDR3 DNA is TGTGCCAGCACCTTACGTAGAGCGTATGCGAACACCGGGGAGCTGTTTTTT.

This clonotype was observed a handful of times. The chain links TRBV3-1 to TRBJ2-5; 11 bases are shared with TRBD2. CDR1 is LGHDT, CDR2 YNNKEL, per germline (reference sequence). V lost 1 base, J lost 4 bases, and 5 bases stayed unmatched. This CDR3 contains 16 residues. The CDR3 spells CASSQALAGGRETQYF. CDR3 DNA: TGTGCCAGCAGCCAAGCCCTAGCGGGAGGCCGAGAGACCCAGTACTTC.

This clonotype was counted a few times. The J gene is TRBJ2-5, the V gene TRBV3-1, with 14 positions matching TRBD2. J gave up 6 bases and V 1 base, and 7 bases lay outside the gene matches. CDR1 is LGHDT and CDR2 is YNNKEL in the germline V gene (reference sequence). CDR3 size: 17 residues. CDR3 region: CASSQVGGLAGDKTQYF. The CDR3 nucleotides read TGTGCCAGCAGCCAAGTTGGGGGACTAGCGGGAGATAAGACCCAGTACTTC.

This chain joins TRBV11-2 and TRBJ2-2; no clear D. Per germline, CDR1 SGHAT and CDR2 FQNNGV. This CDR3 spans 13 amino acids. V was pared by 5 bases and J by 4 bases, with 8 bases between. CDR3 nucleotides: TGTGCCAGCAGCCATCGGGTCACCGGGGAGCTGTTTTTT. This translates into CASSHRVTGELFF.

In its sample, this clonotype was seen many times. The chain joins TRBV6-5 to TRBJ2-5; 7 bases are shared with TRBD1. CDR1 and CDR2 from the germline V gene are MNHEY and SVGAGI. V was pared by 2 bases and J by 6 bases, with 9 bases of the junction left unmatched. The CDR3 contains 15 residues. This CDR3 reads CASSYPAGTVKTQYF. The DNA for the CDR3 is TGTGCCAGCAGTTACCCGGCCGGGACAGTGAAGACCCAGTACTTC.

With respect to this clonotype: This sequence may be a read error, since a much larger clone differs from it by one base. The chain joins TRBV6-1 to TRBJ2-7; D ambiguous. V was shortened by 6 bases and J by 2 bases, with 14 bases between the two germline ends. There are 14 residues in the CDR3. CDR1 and CDR2 from the germline V gene are MNHNS and SASEGT. CDR3 in amino acids: CASRLAPTTYEQYF. DNA for the CDR3: TGTGCCAGCAGATTAGCCCCTACCACCTACGAGCAGTACTTC.

In its sample, this clonotype was seen a few times. This sequence joins TRBV7-9 and TRBJ2-7, with TRBD1 identical over 7 bases. Germline values: CDR1 SEHNR, CDR2 FQNEAQ (reference sequence). J was trimmed by 3 bases and V by 3 bases; bases with no gene match: 20. This CDR3 has 19 residues. CDR3 protein: CASSFDRGAQPGQRYEQYF. The CDR3, as DNA: TGTGCCAGCAGCTTCGATCGAGGGGCTCAACCGGGACAGCGCTACGAGCAGTACTTC.

The V and J genes are TRBV24-1 and TRBJ2-5, with 8 nucleotides matching TRBD2. CDR3 length: 15 amino acids. V lost 4 bases to trimming and J lost 3 bases; unmatched junction nucleotides: 6. Germline V gives CDR1 KGHDR, CDR2 SFDVKD. The DNA of the CDR3 is TGTGCCACCAGTGAATCCAAAGCGGGGGAAGAGACCCAGTACTTC. Translation: CATSESKAGEETQYF.

This clonotype was counted ten times or more. The V call is TRBV30, the J call TRBJ2-2; 7 positions agree with TRBD2. This CDR3 contains 15 residues. From germline, CDR1 is GTSNPN and CDR2 SVGIG (reference sequence). The V gene end was trimmed by 0 bases and the J gene end by 4 bases; junction bases not matched to a gene: 5. For the CDR3, the DNA is TGTGCCTGGAGTGTACTTGCGGGAGCCACCGGGGAGCTGTTTTTT. Translating gives CAWSVLAGATGELFF.

V and J are TRBV7-3 and TRBJ1-5, with D unclear. The ends were cut back, 8 bases at V and 9 bases at J, with 14 bases in the middle. Germline lookup yields CDR1 SGHTA and CDR2 FQGTGA. This CDR3 has 12 amino acids. The CDR3 region is CASHTKPVPQHF. The CDR3 coding sequence is TGTGCCAGCCACACTAAGCCCGTGCCCCAGCATTTT.

This clonotype came up once. A read error may explain this, as a much larger clone is one base away. The CDR3 sequence is CASSFGPPETQYF. CDR3 DNA sequence: TGTGCCAGCAGCTTCGGCCCCCCGGAGACCCAGTACTTC. The V and J genes are TRBV5-8 and TRBJ2-5; D gene ambiguous. V was cut by 2 bases and J by 5 bases, with 10 bases left in between. Germline CDR1 is SGHTS and CDR2 is YDEGEE. This CDR3 contains 13 residues.

This chain uses TRBV28 with TRBJ2-7, with unresolved D. This CDR3 has 10 residues. Germline CDR1 MDHEN, CDR2 SYDVKM. The V and J ends lost 6 bases and 5 bases respectively, with 5 bases between them. Written as DNA, the CDR3 is TGTGCCAGCAGCACGAACGAGCAGTACTTC. Its translation: CASSTNEQYF.

This clonotype was seen more than once but under ten times. The genes are TRBV15 and TRBJ1-5, with no clear D. The CDR3 is made up of 16 amino acids. The germline V and J ends were trimmed by 1 base and 1 base, with 11 bases remaining between them. Germline V gene lookup returns CDR1 LNHNV and CDR2 YYDKDF (reference sequence). The CDR3 DNA is TGTGCCACCAGCAGAGTAACGGGTATGAGCAATCAGCCCCAGCATTTT. This codes for CATSRVTGMSNQPQHF.

In this sample, this clonotype turned up many times. The rearrangement joins TRBV7-9 to TRBJ1-4, with TRBD1 matching over 7 bases. There are 14 residues in the CDR3. Germline CDR1 is SEHNR and CDR2 is FQNEAQ (reference sequence). Losses at the gene ends were 5 bases for V and 7 bases for J; bases not matched to a gene: 7. The CDR3 sequence: CASSRQGLGEKLFF. The CDR3 DNA sequence: TGTGCCAGCAGCCGACAGGGCTTGGGTGAAAAACTGTTTTTT. The whole variable domain, filled in from reference TRBV7-9 and TRBJ1-4, reads DTGVSQNPRHKITKRGQNVTFRCDPISEHNRLYWYRQTLGQGPEFLTYFQNEAQLEKSRLLSDRFSAERPKGSFSTLEIQRTEQGDSAMYLCASSRQGLGEKLFFGSGTQLSVL.

The V call is TRBV7-2, the J call TRBJ1-5; D not certain. The CDR3 loop spans 15 amino acids. CDR1 and CDR2 from the germline V gene are SGHTA and FQGNSA. V lost 3 bases to trimming and J lost 0 bases, with 9 bases between them. The CDR3 here is CASSFTPTSNQPQHF. In DNA form, the CDR3 reads TGTGCCAGCAGCTTTACACCTACTAGCAATCAGCCCCAGCATTTT.